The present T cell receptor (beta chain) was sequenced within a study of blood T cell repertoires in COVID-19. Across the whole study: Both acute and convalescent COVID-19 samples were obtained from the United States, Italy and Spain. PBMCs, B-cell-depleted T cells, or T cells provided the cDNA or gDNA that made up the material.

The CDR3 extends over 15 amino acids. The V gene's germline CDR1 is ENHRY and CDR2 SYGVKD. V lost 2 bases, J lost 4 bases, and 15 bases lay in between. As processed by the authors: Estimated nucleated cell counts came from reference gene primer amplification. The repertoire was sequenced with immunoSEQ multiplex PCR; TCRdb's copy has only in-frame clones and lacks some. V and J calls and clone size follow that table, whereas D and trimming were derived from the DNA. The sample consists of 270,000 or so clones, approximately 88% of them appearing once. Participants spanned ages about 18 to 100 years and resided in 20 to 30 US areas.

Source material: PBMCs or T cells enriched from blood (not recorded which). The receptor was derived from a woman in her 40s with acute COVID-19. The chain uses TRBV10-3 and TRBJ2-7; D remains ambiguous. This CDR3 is CAISELNDGLYEQYV. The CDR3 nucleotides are TGTGCCATCAGTGAGCTCAATGATGGGCTATACGAGCAGTACGTC.